This T cell receptor (beta chain) appears in the sequencing data of a study of identical twins. General observations from the study: Alpha sequences that were out-of-frame and twin-shared showed an excess of low generation probability. Beta out-of-frame sequences showed weaker excess twin sharing. Memory repertoires showed no such pattern, whereas abundant cord blood beta clonotypes carried fewer insertions.

After template switching added a universal primer site, the resulting cDNA carried unique molecular identifiers. TCRdb reprocessed the 5' RACE reads with MiXCR, giving one entry per CDR3 protein. Counted here are 250,000 to 350,000 distinct CDR3 sequences, 8% to 9.5% occurring once; the ten biggest clones make up about 7.1%. The CDR3 is 16 amino acids. V was trimmed by 1 base and J by 5 bases, leaving 18 bases between them. CDR1 is MGHRA, CDR2 YSYEKL, per germline. In the case of this clonotype: Its antigen is still unknown.

The same data also contributed to another study, on yellow fever vaccine responses in identical twins.

This receptor was obtained from a woman between 18 and 29 years old in good health. Sequences were obtained from CD8+ T cells sorted from blood. The chain recombines TRBV4-1 with TRBJ2-7; D is possibly TRBD2 (6 bases). The CDR3 protein is CASSQVSGTASDEQYF. CDR3 nucleotide sequence: TGCGCCAGCAGCCAAGTCTCTGGGACTGCTAGTGACGAGCAGTACTTC.